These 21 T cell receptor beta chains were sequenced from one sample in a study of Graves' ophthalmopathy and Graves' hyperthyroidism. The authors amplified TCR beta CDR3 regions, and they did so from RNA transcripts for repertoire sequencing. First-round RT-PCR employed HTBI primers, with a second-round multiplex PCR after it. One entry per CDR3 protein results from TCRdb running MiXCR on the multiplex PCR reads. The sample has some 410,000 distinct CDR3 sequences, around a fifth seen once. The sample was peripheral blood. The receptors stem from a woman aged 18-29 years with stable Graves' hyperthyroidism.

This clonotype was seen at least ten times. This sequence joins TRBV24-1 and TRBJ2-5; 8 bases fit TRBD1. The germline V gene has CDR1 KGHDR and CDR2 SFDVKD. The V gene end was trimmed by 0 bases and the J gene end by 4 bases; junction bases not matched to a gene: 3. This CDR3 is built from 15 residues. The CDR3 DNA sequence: TGTGCCACCAGTGATTTGCAAGGACAGGGAGAGACCCAGTACTTC. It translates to CATSDLQGQGETQYF.

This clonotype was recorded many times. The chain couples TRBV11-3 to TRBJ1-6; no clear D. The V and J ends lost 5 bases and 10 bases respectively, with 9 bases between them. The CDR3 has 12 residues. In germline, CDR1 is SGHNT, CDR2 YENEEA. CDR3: CASSRSESPLHF. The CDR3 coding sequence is TGTGCCAGCAGCCGGAGCGAGTCACCCCTCCACTTT.

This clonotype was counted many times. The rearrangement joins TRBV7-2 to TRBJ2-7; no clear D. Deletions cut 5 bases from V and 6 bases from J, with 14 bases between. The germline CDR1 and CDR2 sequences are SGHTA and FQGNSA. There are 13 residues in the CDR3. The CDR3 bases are TGTGCCAGCAGCCCGCTGATGGGGTCCGAGCAGTACTTC. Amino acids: CASSPLMGSEQYF.

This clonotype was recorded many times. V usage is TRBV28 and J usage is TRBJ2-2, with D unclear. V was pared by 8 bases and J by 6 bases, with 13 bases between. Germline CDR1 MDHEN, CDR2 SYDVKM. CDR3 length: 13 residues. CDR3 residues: CASFPSGPGELFF. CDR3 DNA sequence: TGTGCCAGCTTCCCTTCTGGCCCCGGGGAGCTGTTTTTT. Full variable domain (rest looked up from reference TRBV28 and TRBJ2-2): DVKVTQSSRYLVKRTGEKVFLECVQDMDHENMFWYRQDPGLGLRLIYFSYDVKMKEKGDIPEGYSVSREKKERFSLILESASTNQTSMYLCASFPSGPGELFFGEGSRLTVL.

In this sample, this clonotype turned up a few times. The CDR3 region is CASSFTLSGLQHF. The CDR3 DNA reads as TGTGCCAGCAGTTTCACCCTGTCAGGACTCCAGCATTTT. The rearrangement links TRBV6-2 or TRBV6-3 to TRBJ1-5; D gene unclear. Looked up from germline, CDR1 is MNHEY and CDR2 is SVGEGT. Trimming took 4 bases from V and 12 from J, leaving 16 bases between them. The CDR3 contains 13 residues.

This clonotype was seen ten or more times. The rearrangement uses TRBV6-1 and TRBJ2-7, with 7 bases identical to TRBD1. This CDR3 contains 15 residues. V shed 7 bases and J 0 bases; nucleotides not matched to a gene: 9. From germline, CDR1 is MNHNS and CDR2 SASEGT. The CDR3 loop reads CASMIDRVSSYEQYF. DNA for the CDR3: TGTGCCAGCATGATCGACAGGGTGAGCTCCTACGAGCAGTACTTC.

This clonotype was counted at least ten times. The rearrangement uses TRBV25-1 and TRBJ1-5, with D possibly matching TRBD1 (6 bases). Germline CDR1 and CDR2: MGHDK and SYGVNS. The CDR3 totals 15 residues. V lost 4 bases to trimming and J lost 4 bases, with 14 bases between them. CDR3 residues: CASSGSSGTNQPQHF. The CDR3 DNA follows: TGTGCCAGCAGTGGGAGCAGTGGGACAAATCAGCCCCAGCATTTT.

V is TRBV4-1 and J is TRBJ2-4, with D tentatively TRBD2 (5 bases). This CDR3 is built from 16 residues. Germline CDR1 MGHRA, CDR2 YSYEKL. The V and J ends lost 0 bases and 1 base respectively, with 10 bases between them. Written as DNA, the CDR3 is TGCGCCAGCAGCCAAGATGAAGAGGGCGCCAAAAACATTCAGTACTTC. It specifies CASSQDEEGAKNIQYF.

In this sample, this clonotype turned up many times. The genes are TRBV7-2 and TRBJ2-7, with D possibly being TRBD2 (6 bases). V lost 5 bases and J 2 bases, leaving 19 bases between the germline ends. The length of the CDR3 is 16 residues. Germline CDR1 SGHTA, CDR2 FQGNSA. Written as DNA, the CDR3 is TGTGCCAGCAGCGGAGGGGTGGGGACTCCACCCTACGAGCAGTACTTC. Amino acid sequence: CASSGGVGTPPYEQYF.

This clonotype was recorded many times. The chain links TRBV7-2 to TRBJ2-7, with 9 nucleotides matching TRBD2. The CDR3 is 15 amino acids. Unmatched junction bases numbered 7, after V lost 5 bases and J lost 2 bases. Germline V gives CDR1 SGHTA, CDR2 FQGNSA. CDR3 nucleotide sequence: TGTGCCAGCAGCCCAGTAGCGGGAGTACCCTACGAGCAGTACTTC. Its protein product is CASSPVAGVPYEQYF.

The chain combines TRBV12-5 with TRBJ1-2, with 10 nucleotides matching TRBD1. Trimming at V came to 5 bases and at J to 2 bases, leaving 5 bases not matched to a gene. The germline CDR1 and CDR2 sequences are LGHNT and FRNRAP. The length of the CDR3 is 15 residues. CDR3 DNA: TGTGCTAGTGGTCCGACGGACAGGGGGAACTATGGCTACACCTTC. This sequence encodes CASGPTDRGNYGYTF.

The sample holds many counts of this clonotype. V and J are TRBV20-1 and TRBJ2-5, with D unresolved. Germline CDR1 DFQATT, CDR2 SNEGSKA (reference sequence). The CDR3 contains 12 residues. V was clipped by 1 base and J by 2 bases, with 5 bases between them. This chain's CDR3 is CSARAVQETQYF. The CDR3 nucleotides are TGCAGTGCTAGAGCAGTTCAAGAGACCCAGTACTTC.

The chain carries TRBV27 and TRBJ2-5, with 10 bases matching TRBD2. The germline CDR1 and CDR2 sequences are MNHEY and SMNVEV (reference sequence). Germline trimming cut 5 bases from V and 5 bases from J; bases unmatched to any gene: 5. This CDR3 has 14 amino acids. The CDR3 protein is CASSSGRVEETQYF. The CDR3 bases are TGTGCCAGCAGTAGCGGGAGGGTTGAGGAGACCCAGTACTTC.

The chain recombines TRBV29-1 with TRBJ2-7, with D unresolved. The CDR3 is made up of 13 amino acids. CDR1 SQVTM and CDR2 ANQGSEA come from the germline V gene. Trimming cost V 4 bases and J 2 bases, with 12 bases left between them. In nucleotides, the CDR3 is TGCAGCGTTGGGGCAGATTTACCCTACGAGCAGTACTTC. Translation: CSVGADLPYEQYF.

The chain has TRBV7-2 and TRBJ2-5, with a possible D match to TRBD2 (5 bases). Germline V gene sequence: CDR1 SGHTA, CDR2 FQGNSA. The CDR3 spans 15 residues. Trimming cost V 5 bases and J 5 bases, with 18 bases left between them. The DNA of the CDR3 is TGTGCCAGCAGCAAGAGCGGCATTGGTTGGGAGACCCAGTACTTC. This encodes CASSKSGIGWETQYF. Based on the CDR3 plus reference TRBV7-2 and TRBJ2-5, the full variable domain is GAGVSQSPSNKVTEKGKDVELRCDPISGHTALYWYRQSLGQGLEFLIYFQGNSAPDKSGLPSDRFSAERTGGSVSTLTIQRTQQEDSAVYLCASSKSGIGWETQYFGPGTRLLVL.

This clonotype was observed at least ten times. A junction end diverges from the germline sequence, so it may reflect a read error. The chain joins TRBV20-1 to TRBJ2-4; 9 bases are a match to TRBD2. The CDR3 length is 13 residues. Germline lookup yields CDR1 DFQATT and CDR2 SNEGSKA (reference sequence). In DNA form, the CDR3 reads TGCAGTGCTAGACTGGCGGGAGGGGACATTAAGTACTTC. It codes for CSARLAGGDIKYF.

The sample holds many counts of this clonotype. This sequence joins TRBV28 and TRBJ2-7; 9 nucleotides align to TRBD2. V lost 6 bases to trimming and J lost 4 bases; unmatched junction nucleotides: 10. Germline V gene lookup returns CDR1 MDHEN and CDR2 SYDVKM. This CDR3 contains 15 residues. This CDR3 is CASRYPGTSSYEQYF. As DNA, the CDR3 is TGTGCCAGCAGGTACCCCGGGACTAGCTCTTACGAGCAGTACTTC.

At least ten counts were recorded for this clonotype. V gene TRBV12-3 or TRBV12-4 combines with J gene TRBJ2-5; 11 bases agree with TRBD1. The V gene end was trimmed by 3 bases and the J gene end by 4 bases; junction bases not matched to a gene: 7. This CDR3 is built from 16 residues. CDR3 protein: CASSFSTGQGGETQYF. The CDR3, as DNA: TGTGCCAGCAGTTTTTCGACGGGACAGGGGGGAGAGACCCAGTACTTC.

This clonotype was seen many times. CDR3 DNA: TGTGCCAGCAGGGCGTCTGGGGCCAACGTCCTGACTTTC. Encoded protein: CASRASGANVLTF. This chain connects TRBV6-1 to TRBJ2-6, with D unclear. Germline V gene lookup returns CDR1 MNHNS and CDR2 SASEGT. V dropped 6 bases and J dropped 1 base, with 4 bases sitting between them. The CDR3 length is 13 residues.

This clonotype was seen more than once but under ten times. The CDR3 region has the DNA TGCGCCAGCAGCCAAGAAACAGGGGCAGGGGCCAACGTCCTGACTTTC. As protein: CASSQETGAGANVLTF. This chain connects TRBV4-1 to TRBJ2-6; 7 nucleotides match TRBD1. Trimming removed 0 bases from V and 4 bases from J; junction bases left unmatched: 3. CDR3 length equals 16 residues. The germline CDR1 and CDR2 sequences are MGHRA and YSYEKL.

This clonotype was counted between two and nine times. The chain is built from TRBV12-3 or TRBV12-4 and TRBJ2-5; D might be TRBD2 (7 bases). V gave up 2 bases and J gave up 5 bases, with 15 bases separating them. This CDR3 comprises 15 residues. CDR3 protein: CASSLWGGARETQYF. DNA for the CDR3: TGTGCCAGCAGTTTATGGGGGGGGGCCCGGGAGACCCAGTACTTC.